Below, 4 T cell receptor beta chains from the same sample are listed, as sequenced in a study of human T cells and chemical hapten exposure. The time point was: pre-sensitization, week 0. Treatment described: therapeutic diphenylcyclopropenone sensitization with weekly scalp DPC. TCRdb fed the RACE reads into MiXCR, producing one record per CDR3 protein. The data show around 100,000 distinct CDR3 sequences, roughly 10% seen once. The source material was whole blood, sampled in connection with sensitization to the hapten diphenylcyclopropenone (DPC). All receptors derive from a woman between 55 and 75 years old with alopecia areata. Some clones in this sample may be carry-over from other donors' samples.

The chain carries TRBV5-5 and TRBJ2-5, with 7 bases fitting TRBD1. The CDR3 contains 16 residues. CDR1 SGHKS and CDR2 YYEKEE come from the germline V gene (reference sequence). J was trimmed by 3 bases and V by 5 bases; bases with no gene match: 13. CDR3 sequence (DNA): TGTGCCAGCAGTCACCCCCCCGGGACAGCGAAAGAGACCCAGTACTTC. As protein: CASSHPPGTAKETQYF.

This clonotype appeared many times. The rearrangement joins TRBV5-1 to TRBJ1-2; D ambiguous. Trimming cost V 1 base and J 5 bases, with 18 bases left between them. CDR3 length equals 16 residues. Germline V gives CDR1 SGHRS, CDR2 YFSETQ. CDR3 residues: CASSLSWETPLYGYTF. As DNA, the CDR3 is TGCGCCAGCAGCTTGTCGTGGGAAACACCCCTTTATGGCTACACCTTC.

Regarding this clonotype: A read error may account for a junction end that differs from germline. CDR3 residues: CASSPPGGLTYNEQFF. The DNA for the CDR3 is TGTGCCAGCTCCCCACCGGGCGGGCTTACCTACAATGAGCAGTTCTTC. The rearrangement uses TRBV18 and TRBJ2-1; D is perhaps TRBD2 (5 bases). The CDR3 extends over 16 amino acids. Germline CDR1 and CDR2: KGHSH and LQKENI.

This clonotype was picked up many times. The chain is built from TRBV5-1 and TRBJ2-1; 12 nucleotides align to TRBD2. Germline loops: CDR1 SGHRS, CDR2 YFSETQ. The CDR3 has 17 amino acids. V lost 4 bases and J lost 1; bases outside the gene matches: 6. CDR3: CASSNPLAGGSYNEQFF. For the CDR3, the DNA is TGCGCCAGCAGCAACCCCCTAGCGGGGGGGTCCTACAATGAGCAGTTCTTC.